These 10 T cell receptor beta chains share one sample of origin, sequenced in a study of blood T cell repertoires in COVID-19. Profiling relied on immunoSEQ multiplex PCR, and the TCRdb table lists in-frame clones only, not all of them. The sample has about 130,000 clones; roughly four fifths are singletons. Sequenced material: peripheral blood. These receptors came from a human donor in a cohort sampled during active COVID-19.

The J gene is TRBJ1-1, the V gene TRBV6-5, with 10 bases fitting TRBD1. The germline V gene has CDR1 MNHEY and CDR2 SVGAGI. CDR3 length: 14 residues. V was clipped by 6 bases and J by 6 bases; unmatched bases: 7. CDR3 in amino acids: CASRPGQGFAEAFF. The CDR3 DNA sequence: TGTGCCAGCAGACCGGGACAGGGGTTCGCTGAAGCTTTCTTT.

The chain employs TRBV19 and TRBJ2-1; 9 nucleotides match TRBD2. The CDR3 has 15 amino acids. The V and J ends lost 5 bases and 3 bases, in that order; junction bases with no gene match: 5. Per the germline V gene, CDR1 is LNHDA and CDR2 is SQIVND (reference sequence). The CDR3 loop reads CASSLEAGGYNEQFF. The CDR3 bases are TGTGCCAGTAGTCTCGAAGCGGGGGGCTACAATGAGCAGTTCTTC.

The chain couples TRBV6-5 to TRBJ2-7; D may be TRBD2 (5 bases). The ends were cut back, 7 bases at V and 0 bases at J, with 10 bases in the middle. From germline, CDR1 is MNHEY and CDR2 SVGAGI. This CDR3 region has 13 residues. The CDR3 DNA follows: TGTGCCAGCATCCCGGGGAGCTCCTACGAGCAGTACTTC. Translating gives CASIPGSSYEQYF.

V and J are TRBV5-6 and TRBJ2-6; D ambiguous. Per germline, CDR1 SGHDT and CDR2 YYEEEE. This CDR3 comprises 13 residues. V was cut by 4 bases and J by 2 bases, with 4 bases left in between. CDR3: CASSLAGANVLTF. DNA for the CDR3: TGTGCCAGCAGCCTTGCTGGGGCCAACGTCCTGACTTTC.

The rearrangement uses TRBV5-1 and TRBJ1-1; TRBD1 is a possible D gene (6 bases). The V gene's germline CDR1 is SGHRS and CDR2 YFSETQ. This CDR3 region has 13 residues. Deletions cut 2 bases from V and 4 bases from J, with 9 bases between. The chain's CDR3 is CASSLTGTTEAFF. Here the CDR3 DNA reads TGCGCCAGCAGCTTAACAGGGACCACTGAAGCTTTCTTT. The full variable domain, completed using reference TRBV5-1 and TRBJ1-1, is KAGVTQTPRYLIKTRGQQVTLSCSPISGHRSVSWYQQTPGQGLQFLFEYFSETQRNKGNFPGRFSGRQFSNSRSEMNVSTLELGDSALYLCASSLTGTTEAFFGQGTRLTVV.

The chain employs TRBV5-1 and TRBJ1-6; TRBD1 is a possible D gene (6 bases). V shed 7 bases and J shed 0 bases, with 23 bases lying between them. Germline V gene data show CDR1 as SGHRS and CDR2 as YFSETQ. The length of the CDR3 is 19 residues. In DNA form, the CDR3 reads TGCGCCAGCCGAAAGGGGGTGGGCGGTCCGAGCTCCTATAATTCACCCCTCCACTTT. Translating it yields CASRKGVGGPSSYNSPLHF.

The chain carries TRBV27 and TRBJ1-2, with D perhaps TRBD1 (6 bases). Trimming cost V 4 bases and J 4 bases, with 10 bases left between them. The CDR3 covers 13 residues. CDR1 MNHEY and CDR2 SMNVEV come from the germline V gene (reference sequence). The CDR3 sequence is CASSSDSFYGYTF. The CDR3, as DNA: TGTGCCAGCAGTTCGGACAGCTTCTATGGCTACACCTTC.

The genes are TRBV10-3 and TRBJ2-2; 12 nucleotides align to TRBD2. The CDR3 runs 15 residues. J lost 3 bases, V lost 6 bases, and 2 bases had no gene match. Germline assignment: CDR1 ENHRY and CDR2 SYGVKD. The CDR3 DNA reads TGTGCCATCAGCCTAGCGGGGGGGGACACCGGGGAGCTGTTTTTT. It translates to CAISLAGGDTGELFF.

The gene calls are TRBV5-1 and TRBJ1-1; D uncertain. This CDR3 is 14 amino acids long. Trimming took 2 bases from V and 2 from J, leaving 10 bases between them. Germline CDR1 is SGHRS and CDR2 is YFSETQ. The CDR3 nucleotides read TGCGCCAGCAGCTTCCTCGGTCTTAACACTGAAGCTTTCTTT. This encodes CASSFLGLNTEAFF. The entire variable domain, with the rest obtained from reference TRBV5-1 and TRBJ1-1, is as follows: KAGVTQTPRYLIKTRGQQVTLSCSPISGHRSVSWYQQTPGQGLQFLFEYFSETQRNKGNFPGRFSGRQFSNSRSEMNVSTLELGDSALYLCASSFLGLNTEAFFGQGTRLTVV.

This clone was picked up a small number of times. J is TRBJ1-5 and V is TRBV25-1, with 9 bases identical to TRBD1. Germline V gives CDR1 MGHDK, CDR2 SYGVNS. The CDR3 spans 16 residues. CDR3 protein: CALSRDRARGNQPQHF. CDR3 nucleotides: TGTGCGCTCTCCCGGGACAGGGCCCGCGGCAATCAGCCCCAGCATTTT.